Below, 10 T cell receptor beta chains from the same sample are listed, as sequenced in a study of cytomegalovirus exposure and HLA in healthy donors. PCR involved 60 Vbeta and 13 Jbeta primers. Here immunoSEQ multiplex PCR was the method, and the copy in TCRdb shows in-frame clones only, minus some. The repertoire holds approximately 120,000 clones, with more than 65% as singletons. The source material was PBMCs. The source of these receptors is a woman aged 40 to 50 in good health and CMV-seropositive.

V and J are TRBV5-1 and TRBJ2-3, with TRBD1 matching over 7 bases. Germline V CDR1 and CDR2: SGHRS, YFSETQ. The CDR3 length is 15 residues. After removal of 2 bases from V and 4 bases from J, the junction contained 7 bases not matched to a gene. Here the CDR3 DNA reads TGCGCCAGCAGCTTCCGGGACAGTGCGGCAGATACGCAGTATTTT. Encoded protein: CASSFRDSAADTQYF.

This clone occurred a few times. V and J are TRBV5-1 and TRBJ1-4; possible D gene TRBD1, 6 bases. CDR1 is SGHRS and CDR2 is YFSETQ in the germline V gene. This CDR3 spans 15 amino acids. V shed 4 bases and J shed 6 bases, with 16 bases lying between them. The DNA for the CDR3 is TGCGCCAGCAGCCTATCCGGGACATCCTATGAAAAACTGTTTTTT. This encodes CASSLSGTSYEKLFF.

CDR3 coding DNA: TGTGCTAGTGGTGAAGGACAGGGATACACTGAAGCTTTCTTT. This encodes CASGEGQGYTEAFF. V usage is TRBV12-5 and J usage is TRBJ1-1, with TRBD1 matching over 8 bases. This CDR3 is 14 amino acids long. Germline V gives CDR1 LGHNT, CDR2 FRNRAP. Germline trimming cut 5 bases from V and 3 bases from J; bases unmatched to any gene: 5.

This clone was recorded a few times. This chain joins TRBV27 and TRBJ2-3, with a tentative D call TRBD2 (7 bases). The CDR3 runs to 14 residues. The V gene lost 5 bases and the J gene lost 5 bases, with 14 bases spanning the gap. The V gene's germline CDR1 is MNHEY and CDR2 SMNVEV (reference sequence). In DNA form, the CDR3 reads TGTGCCAGCAGTAGCCGGGGGGCCGGAGATACGCAGTATTTT. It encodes CASSSRGAGDTQYF.

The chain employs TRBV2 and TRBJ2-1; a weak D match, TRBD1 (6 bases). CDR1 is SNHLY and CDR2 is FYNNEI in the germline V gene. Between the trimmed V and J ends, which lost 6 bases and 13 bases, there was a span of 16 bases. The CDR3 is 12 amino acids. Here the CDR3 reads CASRPGGRAQFF. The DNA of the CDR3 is TGTGCCAGCAGACCTGGGGGCAGGGCCCAGTTCTTC.

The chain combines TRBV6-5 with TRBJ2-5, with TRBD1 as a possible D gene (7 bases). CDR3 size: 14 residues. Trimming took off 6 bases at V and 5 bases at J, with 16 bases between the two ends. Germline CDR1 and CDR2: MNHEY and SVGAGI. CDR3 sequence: CASRSPTGRETQYF. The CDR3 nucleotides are TGTGCCAGCAGGTCCCCGACAGGGAGGGAGACCCAGTACTTC.

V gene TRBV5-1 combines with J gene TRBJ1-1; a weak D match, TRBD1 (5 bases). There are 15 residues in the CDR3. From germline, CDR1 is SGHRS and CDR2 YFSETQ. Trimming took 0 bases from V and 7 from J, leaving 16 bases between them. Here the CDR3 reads CASSLDGRTGGEAFF. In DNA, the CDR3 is TGCGCCAGCAGCTTGGATGGTCGGACGGGGGGTGAAGCTTTCTTT. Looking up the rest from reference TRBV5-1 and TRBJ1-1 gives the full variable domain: KAGVTQTPRYLIKTRGQQVTLSCSPISGHRSVSWYQQTPGQGLQFLFEYFSETQRNKGNFPGRFSGRQFSNSRSEMNVSTLELGDSALYLCASSLDGRTGGEAFFGQGTRLTVV.

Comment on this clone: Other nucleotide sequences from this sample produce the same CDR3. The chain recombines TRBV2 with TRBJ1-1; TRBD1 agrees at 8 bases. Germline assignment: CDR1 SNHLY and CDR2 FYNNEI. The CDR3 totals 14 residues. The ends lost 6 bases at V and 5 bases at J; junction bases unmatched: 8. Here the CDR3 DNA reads TGTGCCAGCAGCGGGGACAGGTTTAGTACTGAAGCTTTCTTT. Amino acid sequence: CASSGDRFSTEAFF.

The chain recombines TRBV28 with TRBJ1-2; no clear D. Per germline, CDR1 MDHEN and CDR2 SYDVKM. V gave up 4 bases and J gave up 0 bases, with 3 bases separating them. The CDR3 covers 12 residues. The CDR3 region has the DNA TGTGCCAGCAGTTACACTAACTATGGCTACACCTTC. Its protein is CASSYTNYGYTF.

Here the CDR3 reads CASSFGGVYYEQYF. The CDR3 DNA reads as TGTGCCAGCAGCTTCGGGGGGGTCTACTACGAGCAGTACTTC. The chain employs TRBV13 and TRBJ2-7; 8 bases map to TRBD2. V was pared by 3 bases and J by 3 bases, with 4 bases of the junction left unmatched. CDR3 length equals 14 residues. Germline values: CDR1 PRHDT, CDR2 FYEKMQ (reference sequence). The full variable domain, in which reference TRBV13 and TRBJ2-7 provide the parts outside the CDR3, is AAGVIQSPRHLIKEKRETATLKCYPIPRHDTVYWYQQGPGQDPQFLISFYEKMQSDKGSIPDRFSAQQFSDYHSELNMSSLELGDSALYFCASSFGGVYYEQYFGPGTRLTVT.